The rows below give T cell receptor beta chains drawn from one sample of a study of vaccination effects on CD4 cells after COVID-19. These receptors are not linked to any known antigen. Some clones are missing from TCRdb's copy, which holds only in-frame ones; the method was immunoSEQ multiplex PCR. The data show more than 40,000 clones, around 78% seen once. Sequences were derived from CD4+ T cells from PBMCs cultured with SARS-CoV-2 spike peptides, sampled before COVID-19 vaccination. The receptors shown here come from a human donor who received a COVID-19 vaccine. Each CDR3 is given with its conserved first and last residue. D genes are given only for firm matches.

d_call,v_call,j_call,cdr3_aa
-,TRBV5-1,TRBJ2-2,CASSKEGGGTGELFF
-,TRBV20-1,TRBJ1-3,CSAGTGDTIYF
-,TRBV5-1,TRBJ1-1,CASGMDATNTEAFF
-,TRBV6-2/TRBV6-3,TRBJ1-4,CASSPQPISDGAEKLFF
TRBD1,TRBV19,TRBJ1-2,CASSIRFPGGGARGYTF
-,TRBV24-1,TRBJ2-2,CATSDPHSPAGELFF
-,TRBV5-1,TRBJ1-2,CASSLGPGGYDYGYTF
-,TRBV12-3/TRBV12-4,TRBJ1-2,CASSLKGSYGYTF
TRBD2,TRBV6-5,TRBJ2-3,CASRRAGGRTDTQYF
-,TRBV19,TRBJ1-1,CASSPLESWGPSTEAFF
-,TRBV10-3,TRBJ2-5,CATLARDLETQYF
-,TRBV2,TRBJ2-3,CASEADPPDTQYF
-,TRBV19,TRBJ1-1,CASREGLMNTEAFF
TRBD1,TRBV7-9,TRBJ2-5,CASSLEGQGETQYF
-,TRBV2,TRBJ1-5,CASSASGFGGNQPQHF
TRBD1,TRBV19,TRBJ1-2,CASRSVLGQLSSFNYGYTF
-,TRBV4-1,TRBJ2-5,CASSQEGQQETQYF
-,TRBV3-1/TRBV3-2,TRBJ2-3,CASSQMTGTDTQYF
-,TRBV5-4,TRBJ1-3,CASSLERGPGNTIYF